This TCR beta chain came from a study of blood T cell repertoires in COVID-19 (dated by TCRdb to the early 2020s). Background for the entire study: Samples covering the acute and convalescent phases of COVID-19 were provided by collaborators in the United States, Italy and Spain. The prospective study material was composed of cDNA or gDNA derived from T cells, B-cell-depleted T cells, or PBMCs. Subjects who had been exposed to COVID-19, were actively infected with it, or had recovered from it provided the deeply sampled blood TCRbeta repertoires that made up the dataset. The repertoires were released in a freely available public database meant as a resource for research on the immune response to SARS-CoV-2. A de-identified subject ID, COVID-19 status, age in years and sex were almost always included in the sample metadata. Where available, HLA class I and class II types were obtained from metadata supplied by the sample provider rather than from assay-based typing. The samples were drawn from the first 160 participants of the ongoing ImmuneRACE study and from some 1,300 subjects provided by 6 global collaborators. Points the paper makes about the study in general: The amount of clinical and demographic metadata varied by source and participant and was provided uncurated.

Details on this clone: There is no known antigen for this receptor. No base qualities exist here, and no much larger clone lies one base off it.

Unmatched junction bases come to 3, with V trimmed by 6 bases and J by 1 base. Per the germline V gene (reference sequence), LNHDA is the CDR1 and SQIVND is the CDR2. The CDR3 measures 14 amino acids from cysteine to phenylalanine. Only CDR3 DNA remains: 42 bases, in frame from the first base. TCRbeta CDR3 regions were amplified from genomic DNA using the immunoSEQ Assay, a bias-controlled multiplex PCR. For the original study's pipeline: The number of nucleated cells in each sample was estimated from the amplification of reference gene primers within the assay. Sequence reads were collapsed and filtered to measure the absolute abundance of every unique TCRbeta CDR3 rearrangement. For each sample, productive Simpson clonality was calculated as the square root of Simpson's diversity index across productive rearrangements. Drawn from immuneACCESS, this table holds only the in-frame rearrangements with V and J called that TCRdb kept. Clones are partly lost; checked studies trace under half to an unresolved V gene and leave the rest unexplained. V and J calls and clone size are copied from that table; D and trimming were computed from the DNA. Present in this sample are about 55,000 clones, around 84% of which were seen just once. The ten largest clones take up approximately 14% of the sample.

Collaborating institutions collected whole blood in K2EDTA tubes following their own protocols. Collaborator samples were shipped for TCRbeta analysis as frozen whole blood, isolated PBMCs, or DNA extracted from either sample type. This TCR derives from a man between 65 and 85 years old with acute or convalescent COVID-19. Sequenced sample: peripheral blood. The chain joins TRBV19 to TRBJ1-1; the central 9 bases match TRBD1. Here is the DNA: TGTGCCAGTAGGTTACAGGGGGCGAACACTGAAGCTTTCTTT. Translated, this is CASRLQGANTEAFF. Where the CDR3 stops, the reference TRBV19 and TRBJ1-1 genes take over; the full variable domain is DGGITQSPKYLFRKEGQNVTLSCEQNLNHDAMYWYRQDPGQGLRLIYYSQIVNDFQKGDIAEGYSVSREKKESFPLTVTSAQKNPTAFYLCASRLQGANTEAFFGQGTRLTVV.